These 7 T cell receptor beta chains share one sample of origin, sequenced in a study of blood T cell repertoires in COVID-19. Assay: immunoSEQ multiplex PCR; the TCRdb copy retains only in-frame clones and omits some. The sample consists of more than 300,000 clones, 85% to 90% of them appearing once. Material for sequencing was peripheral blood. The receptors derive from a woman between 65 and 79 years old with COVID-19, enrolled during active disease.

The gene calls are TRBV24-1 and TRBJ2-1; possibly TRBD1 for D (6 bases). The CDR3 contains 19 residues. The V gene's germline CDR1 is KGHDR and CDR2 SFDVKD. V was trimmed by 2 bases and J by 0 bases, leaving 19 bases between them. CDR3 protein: CATSDSPHTTGSSYNEQFF. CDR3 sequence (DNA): TGTGCCACCAGTGATTCCCCTCATACCACAGGGAGCTCCTACAATGAGCAGTTCTTC.

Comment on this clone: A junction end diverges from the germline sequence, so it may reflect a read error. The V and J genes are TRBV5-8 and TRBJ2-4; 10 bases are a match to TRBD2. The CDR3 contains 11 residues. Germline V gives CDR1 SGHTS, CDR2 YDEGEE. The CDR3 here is CASSLLTSGRF. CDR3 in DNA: TGTGCCAGCAGCTTACTGACTAGCGGGCGCTTC.

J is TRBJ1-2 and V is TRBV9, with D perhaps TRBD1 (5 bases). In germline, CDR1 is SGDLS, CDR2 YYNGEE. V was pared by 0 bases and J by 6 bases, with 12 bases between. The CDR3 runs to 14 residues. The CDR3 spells CASSVEWGGDGYTF. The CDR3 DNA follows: TGTGCCAGCAGCGTAGAATGGGGAGGGGATGGCTACACCTTC. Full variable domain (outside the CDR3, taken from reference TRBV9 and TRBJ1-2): DSGVTQTPKHLITATGQRVTLRCSPRSGDLSVYWYQQSLDQGLQFLIQYYNGEERAKGNILERFSAQQFPDLHSELNLSSLELGDSALYFCASSVEWGGDGYTFGSGTRLTVV.

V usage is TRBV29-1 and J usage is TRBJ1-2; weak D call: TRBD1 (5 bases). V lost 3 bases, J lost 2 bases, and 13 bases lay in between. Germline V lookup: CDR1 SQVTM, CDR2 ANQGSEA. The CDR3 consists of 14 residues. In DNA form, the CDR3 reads TGCAGCGTTGACGTGTCAGGGCCGAACTATGGCTACACCTTC. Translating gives CSVDVSGPNYGYTF.

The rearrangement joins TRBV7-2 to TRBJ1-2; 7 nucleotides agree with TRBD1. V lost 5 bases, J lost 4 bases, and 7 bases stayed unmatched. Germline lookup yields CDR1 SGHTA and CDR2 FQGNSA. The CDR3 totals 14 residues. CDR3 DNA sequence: TGTGCCAGCAGCCCGACAGGGTTCGGCTATGGCTACACCTTC. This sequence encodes CASSPTGFGYGYTF.

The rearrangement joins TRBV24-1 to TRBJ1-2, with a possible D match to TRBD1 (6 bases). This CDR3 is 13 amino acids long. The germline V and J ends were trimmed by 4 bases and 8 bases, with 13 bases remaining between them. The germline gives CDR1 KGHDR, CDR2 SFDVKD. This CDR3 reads CATSDLDSGGYTF. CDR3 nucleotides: TGTGCCACCAGTGACCTGGACAGTGGCGGCTACACCTTC.

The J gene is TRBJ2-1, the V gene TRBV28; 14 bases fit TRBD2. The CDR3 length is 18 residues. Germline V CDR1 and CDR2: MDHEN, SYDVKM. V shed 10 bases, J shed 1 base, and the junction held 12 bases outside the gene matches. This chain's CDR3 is CATREGLAGDISYNEQFF. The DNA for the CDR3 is TGTGCCACGCGGGAGGGACTAGCGGGGGACATATCCTACAATGAGCAGTTCTTC. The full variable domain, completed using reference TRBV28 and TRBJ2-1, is DVKVTQSSRYLVKRTGEKVFLECVQDMDHENMFWYRQDPGLGLRLIYFSYDVKMKEKGDIPEGYSVSREKKERFSLILESASTNQTSMYLCATREGLAGDISYNEQFFGPGTRLTVL.